What follows describes a single TCR beta chain. This CDR3 is built from 15 residues. Trimming took off 4 bases at V and 2 bases at J, with 15 bases between the two ends. In germline, CDR1 is GTSNPN, CDR2 SVGIG (reference sequence). This entry is derived from a study of blood T cell repertoires in COVID-19. Assay used: immunoSEQ multiplex PCR; TCRdb lists only in-frame clones, some missing. The repertoire holds roughly 200,000 clones, with nearly 90% as singletons. This receptor was identified in a young woman who had recovered from COVID-19. The material sequenced was peripheral blood. This sequence joins TRBV30 and TRBJ1-3, with D hard to call. Written as DNA, the CDR3 is TGTGCCTGGAAAGTTGGGCGCTTACCTGGAAACACCATATATTTT. Its protein is CAWKVGRLPGNTIYF.